The rows below give T cell receptor beta chains drawn from one sample of a study of T cell responses to AZD1222 COVID-19 vaccine. The assay was immunoSEQ multiplex PCR, and TCRdb's table has in-frame clones only and misses some. The table has roughly 100,000 clones, about 88% seen once. The specimen comprised peripheral blood, sampled on day 0 of AZD1222 vaccination. The source is an adult in good health. Both conserved end residues are part of each CDR3. The order of the fields is CDR3 protein, J gene, V gene, clone size. A clone size is listed for some rows: how often the clone was seen (once, few, many), or a class if it is expanded.

CDR3 protein: CASSLLGTGVTDTQYF; J gene: TRBJ2-3; V gene: TRBV4-2; clone size: -
CDR3 protein: CASSIDGPQVMNTEAFF; J gene: TRBJ1-1; V gene: TRBV19; clone size: -
CDR3 protein: CSASRGNEQFF; J gene: TRBJ2-1; V gene: TRBV20-1; clone size: -
CDR3 protein: CASSGTGTNYGYTF; J gene: TRBJ1-2; V gene: TRBV11-2; clone size: -
CDR3 protein: CASSSTGWVTDTQYF; J gene: TRBJ2-3; V gene: TRBV5-1; clone size: -
CDR3 protein: CASSLLAGATYNEQFF; J gene: TRBJ2-1; V gene: TRBV5-1; clone size: -
CDR3 protein: CASSRITGGTEAFF; J gene: TRBJ1-1; V gene: TRBV4-3; clone size: once
CDR3 protein: CASSSSAAAPYEQYF; J gene: TRBJ2-7; V gene: TRBV6-5; clone size: -
CDR3 protein: CASSDQGAMADTQYF; J gene: TRBJ2-3; V gene: TRBV19; clone size: -
CDR3 protein: CASSYPLQATGANVLTF; J gene: TRBJ2-6; V gene: TRBV6-2/TRBV6-3; clone size: -
CDR3 protein: CASSQDLGIEGGEQYF; J gene: TRBJ2-7; V gene: TRBV4-3; clone size: -
CDR3 protein: CASSYWGWQFF; J gene: TRBJ2-1; V gene: TRBV6-2/TRBV6-3; clone size: -
CDR3 protein: CASSPAWSGGAQTQYF; J gene: TRBJ2-5; V gene: TRBV7-2; clone size: -
CDR3 protein: CASSQAPGGNTEAFF; J gene: TRBJ1-1; V gene: TRBV4-1; clone size: -
CDR3 protein: CAISEPGGTSSYEQYF; J gene: TRBJ2-7; V gene: TRBV10-3; clone size: -
CDR3 protein: CSALTGLRNEQYF; J gene: TRBJ2-7; V gene: TRBV29-1; clone size: -
CDR3 protein: CASKEVGNTIYF; J gene: TRBJ1-3; V gene: TRBV2; clone size: -
CDR3 protein: CASSLAASGANVLTF; J gene: TRBJ2-6; V gene: TRBV5-1; clone size: -
CDR3 protein: CASSYQGIDTEAFF; J gene: TRBJ1-1; V gene: TRBV5-1; clone size: -
CDR3 protein: CASRARGVTGELFF; J gene: TRBJ2-2; V gene: TRBV5-4; clone size: -
CDR3 protein: CASSPTVQQSEAFF; J gene: TRBJ1-1; V gene: TRBV18; clone size: -
CDR3 protein: CASSAQGVGYTF; J gene: TRBJ1-2; V gene: TRBV7-3; clone size: -
CDR3 protein: CASSYSTAEAFF; J gene: TRBJ1-1; V gene: TRBV6-5; clone size: -
CDR3 protein: CASSPPGTTRNTIYF; J gene: TRBJ1-3; V gene: TRBV7-8; clone size: -
CDR3 protein: CASATGVYGYTF; J gene: TRBJ1-2; V gene: TRBV5-6; clone size: -
CDR3 protein: CASSFTAPLRDNEQFF; J gene: TRBJ2-1; V gene: TRBV6-5; clone size: -
CDR3 protein: CASSEYSGIGYTF; J gene: TRBJ1-2; V gene: TRBV25-1; clone size: -
CDR3 protein: CASSPRTGVTGELFF; J gene: TRBJ2-2; V gene: TRBV9; clone size: -
CDR3 protein: CASSMGGRNQPQHF; J gene: TRBJ1-5; V gene: TRBV19; clone size: -
CDR3 protein: CASSSRQGDVVTEAFF; J gene: TRBJ1-1; V gene: TRBV27; clone size: -
CDR3 protein: CASPPWGLATDTQYF; J gene: TRBJ2-3; V gene: TRBV7-2; clone size: -
CDR3 protein: CASTLWTGGGYEQYF; J gene: TRBJ2-7; V gene: TRBV7-2; clone size: once
CDR3 protein: CASSLGQTISYTF; J gene: TRBJ1-2; V gene: TRBV3-1/TRBV3-2; clone size: -
CDR3 protein: CASSIRTGVNEQFF; J gene: TRBJ2-1; V gene: TRBV14; clone size: -
CDR3 protein: CASEGRGSPLHF; J gene: TRBJ1-6; V gene: TRBV9; clone size: -
CDR3 protein: CASSPGQRNTIYF; J gene: TRBJ1-3; V gene: TRBV7-8; clone size: -
CDR3 protein: CASGLGSGGASEQFF; J gene: TRBJ2-1; V gene: TRBV12-5; clone size: -
CDR3 protein: CASSIVFNYGYTF; J gene: TRBJ1-2; V gene: TRBV12-3/TRBV12-4; clone size: -
CDR3 protein: CASGGRYTEAFF; J gene: TRBJ1-1; V gene: TRBV19; clone size: few
CDR3 protein: CASSLDRYEQYF; J gene: TRBJ2-7; V gene: TRBV11-2; clone size: -
CDR3 protein: CASSVGVNQPQHF; J gene: TRBJ1-5; V gene: TRBV10-1; clone size: -
CDR3 protein: CASTISGRPNNEQFF; J gene: TRBJ2-1; V gene: TRBV5-4; clone size: -
CDR3 protein: CASSYSSVNQPQHF; J gene: TRBJ1-5; V gene: TRBV6-5; clone size: -
CDR3 protein: CASRLTQMNTEAFF; J gene: TRBJ1-1; V gene: TRBV6-5; clone size: -
CDR3 protein: CASSLRLVGDTQYF; J gene: TRBJ2-3; V gene: TRBV6-2/TRBV6-3; clone size: -
CDR3 protein: CASSIRGRETQYF; J gene: TRBJ2-5; V gene: TRBV19; clone size: -
CDR3 protein: CASRVVGQGWATYYEQYF; J gene: TRBJ2-7; V gene: TRBV6-4; clone size: -
CDR3 protein: CASSDGTDYGYTF; J gene: TRBJ1-2; V gene: TRBV9; clone size: -
CDR3 protein: CASRGQSYNSPLHF; J gene: TRBJ1-6; V gene: TRBV6-5; clone size: few
CDR3 protein: CASSSGAATQYF; J gene: TRBJ2-3; V gene: TRBV28; clone size: -
CDR3 protein: CASSPPTRDRPNTEAFF; J gene: TRBJ1-1; V gene: TRBV5-6; clone size: -
CDR3 protein: CASRTTGDYGYTF; J gene: TRBJ1-2; V gene: TRBV19; clone size: -